Below, one T cell receptor (beta chain) is given with its context. What it binds is unknown. The CDR3 loop spans 15 amino acids. CDR1 is SGDLS, CDR2 YYNGEE, per germline. Trimming took off 6 bases at V and 8 bases at J, with 21 bases between the two ends. The sample comes from a study of T cell responses to AZD1222 COVID-19 vaccine. Assay: immunoSEQ multiplex PCR; the TCRdb copy retains only in-frame clones and omits some. The sample lists some 170,000 clones; about nine tenths were seen once. Findings and caveats of the study: After two AZD1222 doses, spike-specific TCR breadth and depth rose versus day 0.

The receptor was isolated from an adult who received the MenACWY meningococcal vaccine as a control. Sequenced here: peripheral blood, sampled 28 days after the second dose of the MenACWY control vaccine. This chain joins TRBV9 and TRBJ2-1, with D possibly being TRBD2 (6 bases). CDR3 sequence (DNA): TGTGCCAGCACCCTAGGACTGGAGGGTCCATATGAGCAGTTCTTC. Translation: CASTLGLEGPYEQFF.